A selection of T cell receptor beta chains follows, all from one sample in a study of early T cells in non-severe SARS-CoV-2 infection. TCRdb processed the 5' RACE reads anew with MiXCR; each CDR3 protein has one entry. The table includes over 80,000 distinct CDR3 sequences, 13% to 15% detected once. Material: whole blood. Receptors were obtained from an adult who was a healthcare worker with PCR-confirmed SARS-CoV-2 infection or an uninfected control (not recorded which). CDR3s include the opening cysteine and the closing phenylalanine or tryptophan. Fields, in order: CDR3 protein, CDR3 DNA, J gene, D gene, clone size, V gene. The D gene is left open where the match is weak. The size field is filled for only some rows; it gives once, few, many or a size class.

CDR3: CASSLLQVSGANVLTF; DNA: TGTGCCAGCAGTTTACTACAGGTCTCTGGGGCCAACGTCCTGACTTTC; J: TRBJ2-6; D: -; size: few; V: TRBV6-5
CDR3: CASSGRGQETQYF; DNA: TGTGCCAGCAGTGGGCGGGGCCAAGAGACCCAGTACTTC; J: TRBJ2-5; D: -; size: -; V: TRBV2
CDR3: CASSGGDLTDTQYF; DNA: TGCGCCAGCAGCGGGGGGGACCTCACAGATACGCAGTATTTT; J: TRBJ2-3; D: TRBD2; size: few; V: TRBV5-1
CDR3: CASSFNSRGNQETQYF; DNA: TGTGCCAGCAGTTTCAATTCCCGGGGGAACCAAGAGACCCAGTACTTC; J: TRBJ2-5; D: -; size: many; V: TRBV6-5
CDR3: CASSLGNSNTEAFF; DNA: TGTGCCAGCAGCTTAGGTAACAGCAACACTGAAGCTTTCTTT; J: TRBJ1-1; D: -; size: -; V: TRBV7-6
CDR3: CASSLAPTVSIDTEAFF; DNA: TGTGCCAGCAGCTTAGCCCCGACAGTATCCATTGACACTGAAGCTTTCTTT; J: TRBJ1-1; D: -; size: few; V: TRBV7-9
CDR3: CSVEDVPGGGTDTQYF; DNA: TGCAGCGTTGAAGATGTTCCAGGGGGGGGCACAGATACGCAGTATTTT; J: TRBJ2-3; D: -; size: -; V: TRBV29-1
CDR3: CASSSRPLGTDTQYF; DNA: TGCGCCAGCAGCTCCCGGCCTCTAGGCACAGATACGCAGTATTTT; J: TRBJ2-3; D: -; size: -; V: TRBV5-1
CDR3: CASSGGTGALYGYTF; DNA: TGTGCCAGCAGCGGCGGGACAGGGGCGCTCTATGGCTACACCTTC; J: TRBJ1-2; D: TRBD1; size: -; V: TRBV5-5
CDR3: CASSKGTGDGYEQYF; DNA: TGTGCCAGCAGCAAGGGGACAGGGGATGGATACGAGCAGTACTTC; J: TRBJ2-7; D: TRBD1; size: medium-sized; V: TRBV28
CDR3: CASSSPGANVLTF; DNA: TGTGCCAGCAGCTCACCTGGGGCCAACGTCCTGACTTTC; J: TRBJ2-6; D: -; size: many; V: TRBV3-1
CDR3: CASSPLGGPGGGYTF; DNA: TGTGCCAGCAGTCCGCTTGGGGGGCCTGGAGGCGGCTACACCTTC; J: TRBJ1-2; D: -; size: few; V: TRBV12-3/TRBV12-4
CDR3: CASSPGGVHNSPLHF; DNA: TGTGCCAGCTCACCGGGGGGCGTCCATAATTCACCCCTCCACTTT; J: TRBJ1-6; D: -; size: -; V: TRBV18
CDR3: CASSLRDTQYF; DNA: TGTGCCAGCAGTTTAAGAGATACGCAGTATTTT; J: TRBJ2-3; D: -; size: few; V: TRBV12-3/TRBV12-4
CDR3: CASSRSGPYQETQYF; DNA: TGTGCCAGCAGTCGTAGCGGGCCCTACCAAGAGACCCAGTACTTC; J: TRBJ2-5; D: TRBD2; size: many; V: TRBV14
CDR3: CASSYPGGTEQFF; DNA: TGTGCCAGCAGTTATCCAGGGGGCACTGAGCAGTTCTTC; J: TRBJ2-1; D: TRBD1; size: few; V: TRBV5-4
CDR3: CASSAGQSNQPQHF; DNA: TGTGCCAGCAGCGCGGGACAGTCGAATCAGCCCCAGCATTTT; J: TRBJ1-5; D: TRBD1; size: -; V: TRBV7-2
CDR3: CSVATRRTDTQYF; DNA: TGCAGCGTCGCAACGAGACGCACGGATACGCAGTATTTT; J: TRBJ2-3; D: -; size: -; V: TRBV29-1
CDR3: CASSSAGAYEQYF; DNA: TGCGCCAGCAGCTCGGCAGGAGCCTACGAGCAGTACTTC; J: TRBJ2-7; D: -; size: many; V: TRBV5-1
CDR3: CASSLRLAGEQYF; DNA: TGTGCCAGCAGCTTAAGACTAGCGGGGGAGCAGTACTTC; J: TRBJ2-7; D: TRBD2; size: -; V: TRBV3-1
CDR3: CASTLGQLGYTF; DNA: TGTGCCAGCACCCTCGGACAGCTTGGCTACACCTTC; J: TRBJ1-2; D: -; size: -; V: TRBV28
CDR3: CASSSGRGTEAFF; DNA: TGTGCCAGCAGCTCGGGTCGAGGCACTGAAGCTTTCTTT; J: TRBJ1-1; D: -; size: many; V: TRBV5-4
CDR3: CASSLDASTGELFF; DNA: TGTGCCAGCAGCTTGGATGCTTCCACCGGGGAGCTGTTTTTT; J: TRBJ2-2; D: -; size: few; V: TRBV5-4
CDR3: CASSFSPSSTDTQYF; DNA: TGTGCCAGCAGCTTCAGCCCGAGCTCCACAGATACGCAGTATTTT; J: TRBJ2-3; D: -; size: -; V: TRBV7-2
CDR3: CASSEAPGSQYF; DNA: TGTGCCAGCAGTGAAGCGCCCGGATCCCAGTACTTC; J: TRBJ2-5; D: -; size: -; V: TRBV6-1
CDR3: CASSQTSVQYF; DNA: TGTGCCAGCAGCCAAACTTCTGTGCAGTACTTC; J: TRBJ2-7; D: -; size: -; V: TRBV14
CDR3: CASSPSAGGPYEQYF; DNA: TGTGCCAGCAGCCCATCAGCGGGGGGGCCTTACGAGCAGTACTTC; J: TRBJ2-7; D: TRBD2; size: few; V: TRBV11-2
CDR3: CATSDSTAPLEQFF; DNA: TGTGCCACCAGTGACTCGACAGCCCCCCTCGAGCAGTTCTTC; J: TRBJ2-1; D: -; size: many; V: TRBV24-1
CDR3: CASSTGNSYEQYF; DNA: TGTGCCAGCAGCACAGGGAATTCCTACGAGCAGTACTTC; J: TRBJ2-7; D: -; size: few; V: TRBV9
CDR3: CASSLCSEQYF; DNA: TGTGCCAGCAGCTTATGTTCTGAGCAGTACTTC; J: TRBJ2-7; D: -; size: few; V: TRBV13
CDR3: CASSSGLAGRTDTQYF; DNA: TGTGCCAGCAGCTCGGGACTAGCGGGGCGCACAGATACGCAGTATTTT; J: TRBJ2-3; D: TRBD2; size: few; V: TRBV7-2
CDR3: CSGEGPSGYTF; DNA: TGCAGCGGGGAGGGACCGTCCGGCTACACCTTC; J: TRBJ1-2; D: -; size: few; V: TRBV29-1
CDR3: CASSRDFYNEQFF; DNA: TGTGCCAGCAGCCGGGACTTCTACAATGAGCAGTTCTTC; J: TRBJ2-1; D: -; size: -; V: TRBV3-1
CDR3: CASSPWGGGESDTQYF; DNA: TGTGCCAGCAGCCCCTGGGGCGGGGGCGAATCAGATACGCAGTATTTT; J: TRBJ2-3; D: -; size: few; V: TRBV7-9
CDR3: CSVDSTGGTEAFF; DNA: TGCAGCGTTGATTCGACAGGAGGAACTGAAGCTTTCTTT; J: TRBJ1-1; D: -; size: -; V: TRBV29-1
CDR3: CASSLTDGNTEAFF; DNA: TGCGCCAGCAGCTTGACCGACGGTAACACTGAAGCTTTCTTT; J: TRBJ1-1; D: -; size: -; V: TRBV5-1
CDR3: CASSLPTGWGEQYF; DNA: TGTGCCAGCAGTCTCCCGACAGGGTGGGGTGAGCAGTACTTC; J: TRBJ2-7; D: TRBD1; size: few; V: TRBV6-6
CDR3: CSARGGRDYEQYF; DNA: TGCAGTGCTAGAGGGGGACGGGACTACGAGCAGTACTTC; J: TRBJ2-7; D: -; size: few; V: TRBV20-1
CDR3: CAWTLPLTAYEQYF; DNA: TGTGCCTGGACCCTCCCTTTGACCGCCTACGAGCAGTACTTC; J: TRBJ2-7; D: -; size: few; V: TRBV30
CDR3: CATSPGLSTDTQYF; DNA: TGTGCCACCTCGCCGGGGTTAAGCACAGATACGCAGTATTTT; J: TRBJ2-3; D: -; size: -; V: TRBV2
CDR3: CATSSGTDRNQPQHF; DNA: TGTGCCACCAGTTCTGGGACAGACAGAAATCAGCCCCAGCATTTT; J: TRBJ1-5; D: TRBD1; size: many; V: TRBV15